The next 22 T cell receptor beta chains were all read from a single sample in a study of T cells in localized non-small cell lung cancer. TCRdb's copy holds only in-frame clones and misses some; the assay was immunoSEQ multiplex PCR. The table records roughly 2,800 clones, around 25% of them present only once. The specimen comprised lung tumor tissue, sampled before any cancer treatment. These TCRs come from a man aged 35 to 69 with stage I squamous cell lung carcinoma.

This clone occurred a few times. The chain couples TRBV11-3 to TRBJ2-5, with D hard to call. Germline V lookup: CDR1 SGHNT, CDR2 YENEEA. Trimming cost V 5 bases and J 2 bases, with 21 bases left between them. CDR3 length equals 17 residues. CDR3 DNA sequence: TGTGCCAGCAGCCTTGCCTCGAATGTTGGGGTACAAGAGACCCAGTACTTC. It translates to CASSLASNVGVQETQYF. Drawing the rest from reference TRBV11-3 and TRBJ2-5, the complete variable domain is EAGVVQSPRYKIIEKKQPVAFWCNPISGHNTLYWYLQNLGQGPELLIRYENEEAVDDSQLPKDRFSAERLKGVDSTLKIQPAELGDSAVYLCASSLASNVGVQETQYFGPGTRLLVL.

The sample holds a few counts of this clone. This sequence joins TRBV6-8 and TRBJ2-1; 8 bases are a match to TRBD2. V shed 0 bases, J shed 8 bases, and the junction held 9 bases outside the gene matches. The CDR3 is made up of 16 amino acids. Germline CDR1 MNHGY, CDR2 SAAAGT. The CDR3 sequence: CASSYSSGGARDEQFF. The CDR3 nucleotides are TGTGCCAGCAGTTACTCATCCGGGGGGGCGAGGGATGAGCAGTTCTTC.

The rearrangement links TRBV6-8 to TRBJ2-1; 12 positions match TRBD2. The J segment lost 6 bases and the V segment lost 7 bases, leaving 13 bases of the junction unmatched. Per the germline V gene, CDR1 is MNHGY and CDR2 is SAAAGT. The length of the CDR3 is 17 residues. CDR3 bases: TGTGCCAGCAACGAAATGTACCGGACTAGCGGGGCCAATGAGCAGTTCTTC. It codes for CASNEMYRTSGANEQFF.

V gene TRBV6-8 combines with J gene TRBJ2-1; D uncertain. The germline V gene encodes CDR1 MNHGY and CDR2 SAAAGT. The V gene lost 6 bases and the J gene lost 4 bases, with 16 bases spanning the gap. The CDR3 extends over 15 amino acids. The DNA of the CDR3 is TGTGCCAGCAGGCCTTGGGTGGGCAATTACAATGAGCAGTTCTTC. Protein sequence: CASRPWVGNYNEQFF.

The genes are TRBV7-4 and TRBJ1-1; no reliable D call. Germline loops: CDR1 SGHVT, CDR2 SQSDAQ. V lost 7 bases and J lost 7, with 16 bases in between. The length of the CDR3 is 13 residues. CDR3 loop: CASTLQDGVEAFF. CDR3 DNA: TGTGCCAGCACCCTACAAGACGGAGTTGAAGCTTTCTTT.

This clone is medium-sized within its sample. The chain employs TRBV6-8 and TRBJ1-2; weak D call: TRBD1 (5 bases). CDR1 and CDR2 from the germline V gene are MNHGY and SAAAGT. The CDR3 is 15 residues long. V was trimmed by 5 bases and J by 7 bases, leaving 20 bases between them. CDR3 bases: TGTGCCAGCAGTCCCTCAAACCGGGGCGGAGGTGGCTACACCTTC. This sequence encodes CASSPSNRGGGGYTF.

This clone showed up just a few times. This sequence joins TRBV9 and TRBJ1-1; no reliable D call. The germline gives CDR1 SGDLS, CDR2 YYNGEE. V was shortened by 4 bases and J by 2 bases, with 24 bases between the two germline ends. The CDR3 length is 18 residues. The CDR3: CASSYSSLGVGRNTEAFF. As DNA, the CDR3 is TGTGCCAGCAGCTATTCCTCCCTTGGGGTGGGGAGAAACACTGAAGCTTTCTTT.

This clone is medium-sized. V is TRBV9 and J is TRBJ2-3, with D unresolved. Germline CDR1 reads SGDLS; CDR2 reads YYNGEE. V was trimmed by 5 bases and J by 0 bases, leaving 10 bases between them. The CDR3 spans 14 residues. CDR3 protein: CASRPYASTDTQYF. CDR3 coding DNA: TGTGCCAGCAGACCTTACGCTAGCACAGATACGCAGTATTTT.

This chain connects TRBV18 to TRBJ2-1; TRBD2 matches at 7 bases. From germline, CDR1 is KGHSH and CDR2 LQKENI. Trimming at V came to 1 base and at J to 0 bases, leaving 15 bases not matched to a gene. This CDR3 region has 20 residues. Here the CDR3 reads CASSPHGHERGYFSYNEQFF. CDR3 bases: TGTGCCAGCTCACCACATGGGCATGAGCGGGGTTACTTCTCCTACAATGAGCAGTTCTTC.

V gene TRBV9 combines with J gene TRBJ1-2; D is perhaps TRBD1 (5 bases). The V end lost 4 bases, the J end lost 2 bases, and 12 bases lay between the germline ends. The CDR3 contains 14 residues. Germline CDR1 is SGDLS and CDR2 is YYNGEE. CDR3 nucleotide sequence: TGTGCCAGCAGCCGACAGACCCTAAACTATGGCTACACCTTC. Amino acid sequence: CASSRQTLNYGYTF.

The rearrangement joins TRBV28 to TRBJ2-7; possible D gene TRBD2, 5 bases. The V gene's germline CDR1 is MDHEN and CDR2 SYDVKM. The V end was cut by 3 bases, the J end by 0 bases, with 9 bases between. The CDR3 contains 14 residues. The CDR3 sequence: CASSFVGSSYEQYF. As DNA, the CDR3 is TGTGCCAGCAGTTTCGTTGGGAGCTCCTACGAGCAGTACTTC.

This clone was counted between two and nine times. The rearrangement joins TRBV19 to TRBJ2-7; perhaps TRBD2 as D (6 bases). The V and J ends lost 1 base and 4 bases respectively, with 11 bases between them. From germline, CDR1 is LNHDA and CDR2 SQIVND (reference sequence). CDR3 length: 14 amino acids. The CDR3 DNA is TGTGCCAGTAGTATAGGCGGGGCACTATACGAGCAGTACTTC. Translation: CASSIGGALYEQYF.

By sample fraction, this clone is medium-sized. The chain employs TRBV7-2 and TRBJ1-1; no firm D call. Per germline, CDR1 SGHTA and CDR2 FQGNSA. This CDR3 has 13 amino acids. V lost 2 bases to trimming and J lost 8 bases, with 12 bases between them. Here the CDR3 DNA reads TGTGCCAGCAGCTTAATACCGGCGCTAGAAGCTTTCTTT. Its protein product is CASSLIPALEAFF.

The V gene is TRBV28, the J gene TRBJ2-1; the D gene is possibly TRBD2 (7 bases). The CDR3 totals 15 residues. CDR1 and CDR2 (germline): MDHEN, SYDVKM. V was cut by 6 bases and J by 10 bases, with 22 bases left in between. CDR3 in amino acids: CASRTLLGGAEEQFF. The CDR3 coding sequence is TGTGCCAGCAGAACCCTCCTGGGGGGGGCAGAAGAGCAGTTCTTC.

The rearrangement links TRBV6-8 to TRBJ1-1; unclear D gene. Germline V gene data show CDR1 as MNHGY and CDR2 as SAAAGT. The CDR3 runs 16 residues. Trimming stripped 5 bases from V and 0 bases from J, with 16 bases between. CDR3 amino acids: CASSARTVDMNTEAFF. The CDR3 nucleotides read TGTGCCAGCAGTGCCCGGACGGTTGATATGAACACTGAAGCTTTCTTT.

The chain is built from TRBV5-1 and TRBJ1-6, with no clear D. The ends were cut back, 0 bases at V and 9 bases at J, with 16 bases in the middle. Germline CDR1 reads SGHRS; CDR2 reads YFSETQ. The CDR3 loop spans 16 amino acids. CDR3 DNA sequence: TGCGCCAGCAGCTTGGGCCAGATCCGATCGGGTTCACCCCTCCACTTT. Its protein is CASSLGQIRSGSPLHF. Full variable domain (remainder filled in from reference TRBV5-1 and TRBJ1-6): KAGVTQTPRYLIKTRGQQVTLSCSPISGHRSVSWYQQTPGQGLQFLFEYFSETQRNKGNFPGRFSGRQFSNSRSEMNVSTLELGDSALYLCASSLGQIRSGSPLHFGNGTRLTVT.

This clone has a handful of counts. This CDR3 reads CASSDPGITYEQYF. CDR3 DNA sequence: TGTGCCAGCAGCGATCCCGGGATCACCTACGAGCAGTACTTC. The V gene is TRBV6-8, the J gene TRBJ2-7; a possible D gene is TRBD2 (5 bases). V was cut by 6 bases and J by 2 bases, with 14 bases left in between. Germline V gives CDR1 MNHGY, CDR2 SAAAGT. This CDR3 comprises 14 residues.

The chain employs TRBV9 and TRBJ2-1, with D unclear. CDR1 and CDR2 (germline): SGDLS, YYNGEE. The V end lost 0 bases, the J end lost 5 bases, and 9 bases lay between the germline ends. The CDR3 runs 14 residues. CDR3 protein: CASSVAGQHNEQFF. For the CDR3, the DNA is TGTGCCAGCAGCGTAGCTGGGCAACACAATGAGCAGTTCTTC.

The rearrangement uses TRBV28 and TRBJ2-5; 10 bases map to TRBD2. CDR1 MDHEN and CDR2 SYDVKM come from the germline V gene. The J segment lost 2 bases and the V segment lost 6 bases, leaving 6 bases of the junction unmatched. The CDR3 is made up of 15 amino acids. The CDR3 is CASSGLAGVQETQYF. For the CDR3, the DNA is TGTGCCAGCAGCGGCCTAGCGGGGGTACAAGAGACCCAGTACTTC.

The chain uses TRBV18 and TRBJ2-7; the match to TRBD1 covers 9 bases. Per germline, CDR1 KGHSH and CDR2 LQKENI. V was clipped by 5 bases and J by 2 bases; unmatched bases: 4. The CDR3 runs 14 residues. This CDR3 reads CASSTGTGPYEQYF. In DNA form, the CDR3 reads TGTGCCAGCTCAACCGGGACAGGGCCCTACGAGCAGTACTTC.

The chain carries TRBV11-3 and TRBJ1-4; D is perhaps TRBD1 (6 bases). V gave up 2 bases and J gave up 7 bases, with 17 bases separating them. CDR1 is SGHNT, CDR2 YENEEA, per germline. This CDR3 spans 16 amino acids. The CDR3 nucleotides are TGTGCCAGCAGCTTAAGGGGTGGGGGCTTGGGTGAAAAACTGTTTTTT. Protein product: CASSLRGGGLGEKLFF.

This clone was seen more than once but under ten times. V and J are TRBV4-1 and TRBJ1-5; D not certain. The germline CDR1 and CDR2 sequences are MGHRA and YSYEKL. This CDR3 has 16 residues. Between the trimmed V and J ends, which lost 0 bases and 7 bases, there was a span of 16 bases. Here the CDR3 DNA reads TGCGCCAGCAGCCAAGATGGAGGAGGGAGGGTACAGCCCCAGCATTTT. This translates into CASSQDGGGRVQPQHF.